These 7 T cell receptor beta chains originate from one sample sequenced in a study of T cell responses to AZD1222 COVID-19 vaccine. Sequencing was performed with immunoSEQ multiplex PCR; in TCRdb, only in-frame clones are kept and a portion is missing. Of about 100,000 clones listed, roughly nine tenths are singletons. This sample comprised peripheral blood, obtained on day 0 of AZD1222 vaccination. The receptors here all came from an adult in good health.

The chain recombines TRBV11-3 with TRBJ1-1, with D perhaps TRBD1 (5 bases). Germline V lookup: CDR1 SGHNT, CDR2 YENEEA. The ends were cut back, 4 bases at V and 8 bases at J, with 8 bases in the middle. This CDR3 has 11 residues. The CDR3 loop is CASSWGGEAFF. CDR3 in DNA: TGTGCCAGCAGCTGGGGCGGCGAAGCTTTCTTT. The variable domain in full, completed from reference TRBV11-3 and TRBJ1-1, reads EAGVVQSPRYKIIEKKQPVAFWCNPISGHNTLYWYLQNLGQGPELLIRYENEEAVDDSQLPKDRFSAERLKGVDSTLKIQPAELGDSAVYLCASSWGGEAFFGQGTRLTVV.

The rearrangement joins TRBV19 to TRBJ1-1; tentative D call: TRBD1 (5 bases). CDR1 and CDR2 (germline): LNHDA, SQIVND (reference sequence). V lost 1 base and J lost 4, with 10 bases in between. CDR3 size: 14 residues. The CDR3 nucleotides are TGTGCCAGTAGTATAGGTGGGGGAGTCACTGAAGCTTTCTTT. Protein: CASSIGGGVTEAFF.

This clone appeared a few times. Other DNA sequences of this sample code for an identical CDR3. The genes are TRBV27 and TRBJ2-7; the D gene is possibly TRBD1 (6 bases). Germline CDR1 reads MNHEY; CDR2 reads SMNVEV (reference sequence). The CDR3 consists of 13 residues. V dropped 3 bases and J dropped 5 bases, with 11 bases sitting between them. The CDR3 here is CASSFTYRDEQYF. As DNA, the CDR3 is TGTGCCAGCAGTTTCACATACAGGGACGAGCAGTACTTC.

The V and J genes are TRBV19 and TRBJ1-1; tentative D call: TRBD1 (5 bases). Germline CDR1 reads LNHDA; CDR2 reads SQIVND (reference sequence). V dropped 7 bases and J dropped 2 bases, with 8 bases sitting between them. This CDR3 region has 12 residues. The CDR3 protein is CASMTVNTEAFF. CDR3 DNA: TGTGCCAGTATGACAGTTAACACTGAAGCTTTCTTT. Full variable domain (outside the CDR3, taken from reference TRBV19 and TRBJ1-1): DGGITQSPKYLFRKEGQNVTLSCEQNLNHDAMYWYRQDPGQGLRLIYYSQIVNDFQKGDIAEGYSVSREKKESFPLTVTSAQKNPTAFYLCASMTVNTEAFFGQGTRLTVV.

The rearrangement links TRBV12-3 or TRBV12-4 to TRBJ1-1; D is possibly TRBD1 (6 bases). V was trimmed by 4 bases and J by 8 bases, leaving 8 bases between them. The CDR3 has 11 amino acids. The CDR3 loop reads CASSWGTEAFF. The CDR3 DNA reads as TGTGCCAGCAGTTGGGGGACAGAAGCTTTCTTT.

J is TRBJ1-3 and V is TRBV6-1, with D possibly being TRBD1 (6 bases). Between the trimmed V and J ends, which lost 2 bases and 0 bases, there was a span of 11 bases. The length of the CDR3 is 16 residues. Germline CDR1 is MNHNS and CDR2 is SASEGT. CDR3: CASSELRTVSGNTIYF. DNA of the CDR3: TGTGCCAGCAGTGAACTACGGACAGTCTCTGGAAACACCATATATTTT.

This clone was detected once. The chain uses TRBV11-3 and TRBJ2-1; 12 nucleotides match TRBD2. V lost 5 bases, J lost 8 bases, and 7 bases stayed unmatched. The CDR3 is made up of 15 amino acids. Germline V gene sequence: CDR1 SGHNT, CDR2 YENEEA. CDR3 in DNA: TGTGCCAGCAGCGCACTAGCGGGAGGTGACGATGAGCAGTTCTTC. This translates into CASSALAGGDDEQFF.